This is a list of T cell receptor beta chains from one sample in a study of neurological immune-mediated disorders. MiXCR, applied by TCRdb to the 5' RACE reads, yields one record per CDR3 protein. The sample lists about 66,000 distinct CDR3 sequences, around 5.2% seen once, with roughly 2.8% in the top ten. The sample was PBMCs. These receptors were taken from a woman in her twenties or thirties with multiple sclerosis. Each CDR3 is given without its conserved first and last residue.

v_gene: TRBV9; j_gene: TRBJ2-7; CDR3aa: ASSASSGPSYEQY
v_gene: TRBV12-3/TRBV12-4; j_gene: TRBJ2-5; CDR3aa: ASSHRSLETQY
v_gene: TRBV20-1; j_gene: TRBJ1-1; CDR3aa: SAREGRGDTEAF
v_gene: TRBV6-5; j_gene: TRBJ1-2; CDR3aa: ASSYEGQGYGYT
v_gene: TRBV3-1; j_gene: TRBJ1-2; CDR3aa: ASSQWDSLRYGYT
v_gene: TRBV5-1; j_gene: TRBJ2-1; CDR3aa: ASRQTGSRTYNEQF
v_gene: TRBV24-1; j_gene: TRBJ2-5; CDR3aa: ATSDLGETQY
v_gene: TRBV10-3; j_gene: TRBJ2-3; CDR3aa: AIRAGSTDTQY
v_gene: TRBV10-3; j_gene: TRBJ1-5; CDR3aa: AISDGAGVGQPQH
v_gene: TRBV5-1; j_gene: TRBJ2-3; CDR3aa: ASSLALGTGYTDTQY